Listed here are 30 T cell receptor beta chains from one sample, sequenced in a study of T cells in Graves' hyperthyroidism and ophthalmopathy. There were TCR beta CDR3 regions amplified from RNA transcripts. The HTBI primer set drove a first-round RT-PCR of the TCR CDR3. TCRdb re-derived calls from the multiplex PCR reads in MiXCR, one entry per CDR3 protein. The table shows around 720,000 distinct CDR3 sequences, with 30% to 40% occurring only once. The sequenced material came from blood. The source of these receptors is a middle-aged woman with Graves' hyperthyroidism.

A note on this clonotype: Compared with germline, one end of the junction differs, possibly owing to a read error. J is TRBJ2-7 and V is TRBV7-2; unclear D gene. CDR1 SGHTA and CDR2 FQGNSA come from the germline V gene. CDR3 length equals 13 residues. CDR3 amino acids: CASSFNPAYEHYF. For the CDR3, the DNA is TGTGCCAGCAGCTTTAACCCGGCCTACGAGCACTACTTC. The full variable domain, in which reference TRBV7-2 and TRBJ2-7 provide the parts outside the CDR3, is GAGVSQSPSNKVTEKGKDVELRCDPISGHTALYWYRQSLGQGLEFLIYFQGNSAPDKSGLPSDRFSAERTGGSVSTLTIQRTQQEDSAVYLCASSFNPAYEHYFGPGTRLTVT.

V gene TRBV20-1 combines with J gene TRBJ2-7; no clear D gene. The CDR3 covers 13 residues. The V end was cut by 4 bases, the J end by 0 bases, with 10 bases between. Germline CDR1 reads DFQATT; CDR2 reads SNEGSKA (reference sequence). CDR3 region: CSATRTNSYEQYF. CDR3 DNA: TGCAGTGCTACCCGGACCAACTCCTACGAGCAGTACTTC.

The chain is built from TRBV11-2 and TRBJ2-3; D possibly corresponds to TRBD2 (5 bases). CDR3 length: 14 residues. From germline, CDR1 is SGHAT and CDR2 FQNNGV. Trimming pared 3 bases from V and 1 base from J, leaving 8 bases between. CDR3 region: CASSFPGGTDTQYF. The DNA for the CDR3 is TGTGCCAGCAGCTTCCCCGGGGGCACAGATACGCAGTATTTT.

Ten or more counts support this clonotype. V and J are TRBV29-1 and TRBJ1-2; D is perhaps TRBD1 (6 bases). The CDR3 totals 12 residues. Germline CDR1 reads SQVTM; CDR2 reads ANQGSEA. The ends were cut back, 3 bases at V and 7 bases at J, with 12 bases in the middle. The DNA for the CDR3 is TGCAGCGTTGACCCGGGGGCGTCTGGCTACACCTTC. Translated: CSVDPGASGYTF.

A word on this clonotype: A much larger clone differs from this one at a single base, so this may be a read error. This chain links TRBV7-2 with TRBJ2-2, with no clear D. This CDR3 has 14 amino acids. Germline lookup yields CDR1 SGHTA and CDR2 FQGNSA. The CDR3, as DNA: TGTGCCAGCAGTTCACTGGCGAACTCCGGGGAGCTGTTTTTT. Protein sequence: CASSSLANSGELFF.

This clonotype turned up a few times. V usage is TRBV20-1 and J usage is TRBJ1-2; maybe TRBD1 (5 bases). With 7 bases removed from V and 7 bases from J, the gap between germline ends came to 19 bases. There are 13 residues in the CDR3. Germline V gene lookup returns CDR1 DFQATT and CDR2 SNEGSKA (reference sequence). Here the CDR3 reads CSVPAQGEGGYTF. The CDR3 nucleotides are TGCAGTGTTCCCGCCCAGGGAGAGGGTGGCTACACCTTC.

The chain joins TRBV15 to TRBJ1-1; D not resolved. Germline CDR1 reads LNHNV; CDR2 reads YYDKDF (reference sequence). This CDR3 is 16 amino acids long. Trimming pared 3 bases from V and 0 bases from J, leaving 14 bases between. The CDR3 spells CATSSYLAGMNTEAFF. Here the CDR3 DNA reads TGTGCCACCAGCAGCTATCTAGCGGGAATGAACACTGAAGCTTTCTTT.

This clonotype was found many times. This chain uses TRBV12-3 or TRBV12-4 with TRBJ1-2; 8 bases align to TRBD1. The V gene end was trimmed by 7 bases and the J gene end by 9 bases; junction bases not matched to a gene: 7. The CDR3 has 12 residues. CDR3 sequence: CASTRTGSSYTF. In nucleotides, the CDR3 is TGTGCCAGCACCAGGACAGGGTCGAGCTACACCTTC.

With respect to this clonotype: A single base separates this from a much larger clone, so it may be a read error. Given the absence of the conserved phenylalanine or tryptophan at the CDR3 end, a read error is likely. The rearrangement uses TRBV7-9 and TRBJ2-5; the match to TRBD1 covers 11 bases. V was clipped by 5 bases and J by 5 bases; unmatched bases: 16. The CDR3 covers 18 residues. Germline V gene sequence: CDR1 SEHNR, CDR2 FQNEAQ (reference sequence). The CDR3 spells CASSPVKGQGVLGETQYS. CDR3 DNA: TGTGCCAGCAGCCCCGTAAAGGGACAGGGGGTCTTAGGGGAGACCCAGTACTCC.

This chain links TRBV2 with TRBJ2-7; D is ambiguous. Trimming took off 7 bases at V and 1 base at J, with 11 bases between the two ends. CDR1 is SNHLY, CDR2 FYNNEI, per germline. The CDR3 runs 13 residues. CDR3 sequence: CASTHPISYEQYF. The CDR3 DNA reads TGTGCCAGCACCCATCCTATTTCCTACGAGCAGTACTTC. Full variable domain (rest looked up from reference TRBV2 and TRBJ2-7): EPEVTQTPSHQVTQMGQEVILRCVPISNHLYFYWYRQILGQKVEFLVSFYNNEISEKSEIFDDQFSVERPDGSNFTLKIRSTKLEDSAMYFCASTHPISYEQYFGPGTRLTVT.

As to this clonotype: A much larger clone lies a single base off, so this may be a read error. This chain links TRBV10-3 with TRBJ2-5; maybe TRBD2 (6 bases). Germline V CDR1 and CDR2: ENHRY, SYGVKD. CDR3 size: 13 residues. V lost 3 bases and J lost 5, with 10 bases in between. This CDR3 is CAISDFRGETQYF. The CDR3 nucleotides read TGTGCCATCAGTGATTTCCGGGGGGAGACCCAGTACTTC.

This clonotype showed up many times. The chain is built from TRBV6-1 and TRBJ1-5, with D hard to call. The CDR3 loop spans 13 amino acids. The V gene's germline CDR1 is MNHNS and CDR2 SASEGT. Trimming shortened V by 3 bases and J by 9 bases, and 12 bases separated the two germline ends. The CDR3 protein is CASSEVPPRPQHF. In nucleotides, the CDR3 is TGTGCCAGCAGTGAGGTGCCTCCGCGGCCCCAGCATTTT.

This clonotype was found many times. CDR3 DNA: TGTGCCATCAGTGAACAAGGGCCCACTGAAGCTTTCTTT. Its protein is CAISEQGPTEAFF. This chain connects TRBV10-3 to TRBJ1-1; D is unclear. Germline CDR1 is ENHRY and CDR2 is SYGVKD. The CDR3 is 13 amino acids. Deletions cut 3 bases from V and 4 bases from J, with 9 bases between.

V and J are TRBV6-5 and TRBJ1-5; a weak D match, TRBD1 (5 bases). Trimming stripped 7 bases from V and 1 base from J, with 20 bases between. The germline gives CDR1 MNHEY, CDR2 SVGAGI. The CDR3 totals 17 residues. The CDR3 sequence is CASKSLSRGSSNQPQHF. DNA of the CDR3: TGTGCCAGCAAAAGCCTCTCCCGGGGGTCGAGCAATCAGCCCCAGCATTTT.

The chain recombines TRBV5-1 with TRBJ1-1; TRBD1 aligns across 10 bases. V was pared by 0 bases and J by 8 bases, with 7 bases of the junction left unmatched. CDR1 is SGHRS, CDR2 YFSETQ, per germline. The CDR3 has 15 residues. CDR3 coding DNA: TGCGCCAGCAGCTTGGGGACAGGGGGAACTCGGGAAGCTTTCTTT. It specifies CASSLGTGGTREAFF.

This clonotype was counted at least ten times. The CDR3 loop reads CASSLPPGEEYF. In DNA form, the CDR3 reads TGTGCCAGCAGCTTACCCCCGGGTGAGGAGTACTTC. This rearrangement joins TRBV7-9 to TRBJ2-7; D gene ambiguous. Trimming cost V 2 bases and J 11 bases, with 13 bases left between them. This CDR3 spans 12 amino acids. Germline assignment: CDR1 SEHNR and CDR2 FQNEAQ (reference sequence).

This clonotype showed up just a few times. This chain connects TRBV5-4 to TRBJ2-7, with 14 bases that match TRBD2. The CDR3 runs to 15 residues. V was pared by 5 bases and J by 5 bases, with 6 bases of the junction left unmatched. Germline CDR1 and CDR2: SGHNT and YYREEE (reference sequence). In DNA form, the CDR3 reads TGTGCCAGCAGAAGGACTAGCGGGGGGTTGGACGAGCAGTACTTC. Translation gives CASRRTSGGLDEQYF.

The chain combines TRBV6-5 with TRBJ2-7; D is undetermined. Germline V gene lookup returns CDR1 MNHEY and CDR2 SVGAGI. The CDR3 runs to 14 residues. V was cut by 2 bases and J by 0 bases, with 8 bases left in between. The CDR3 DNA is TGTGCCAGCAGTTACAGGGTGGGCTCCTACGAGCAGTACTTC. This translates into CASSYRVGSYEQYF.

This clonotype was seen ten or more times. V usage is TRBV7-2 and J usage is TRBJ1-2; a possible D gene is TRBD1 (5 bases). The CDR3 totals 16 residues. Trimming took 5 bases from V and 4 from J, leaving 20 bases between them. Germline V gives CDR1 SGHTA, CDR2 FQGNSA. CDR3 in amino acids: CASSPPGTSMIYGYTF. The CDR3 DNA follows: TGTGCCAGCAGCCCCCCCGGGACCTCGATGATCTATGGCTACACCTTC.

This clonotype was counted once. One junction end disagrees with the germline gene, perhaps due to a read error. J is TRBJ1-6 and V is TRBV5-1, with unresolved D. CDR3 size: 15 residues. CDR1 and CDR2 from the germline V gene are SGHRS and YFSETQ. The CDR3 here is CASSLDLNYSSPLHF. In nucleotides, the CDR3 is TGCGCCAGCAGCTTGGACCTGAACTATAGTTCACCCCTCCACTTT.

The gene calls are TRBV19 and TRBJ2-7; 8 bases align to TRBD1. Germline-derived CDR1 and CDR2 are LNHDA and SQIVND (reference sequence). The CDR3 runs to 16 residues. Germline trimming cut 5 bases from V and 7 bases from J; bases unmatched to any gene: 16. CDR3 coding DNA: TGTGCCAGTAGTTTGGACAGGGCGCTTCGGTTGAGGGAGCAGTACTTC. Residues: CASSLDRALRLREQYF.

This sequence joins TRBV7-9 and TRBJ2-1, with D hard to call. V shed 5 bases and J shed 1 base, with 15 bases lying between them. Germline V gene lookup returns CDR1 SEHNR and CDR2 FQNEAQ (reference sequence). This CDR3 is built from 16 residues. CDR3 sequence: CASSLSLAVSYNEQFF. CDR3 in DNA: TGTGCCAGCAGCCTCTCCCTGGCTGTATCCTACAATGAGCAGTTCTTC.

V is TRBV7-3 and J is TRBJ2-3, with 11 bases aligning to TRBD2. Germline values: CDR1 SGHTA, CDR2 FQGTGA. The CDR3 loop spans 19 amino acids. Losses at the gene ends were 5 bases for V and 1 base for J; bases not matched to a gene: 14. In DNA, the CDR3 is TGTGCCAGCAGCCGCGCGGCTAGCGGGAGGTTATTGGGCACAGATACGCAGTATTTT. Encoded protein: CASSRAASGRLLGTDTQYF. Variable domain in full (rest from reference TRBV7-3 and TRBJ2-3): GAGVSQTPSNKVTEKGKYVELRCDPISGHTALYWYRQSLGQGPEFLIYFQGTGAADDSGLPNDRFFAVRPEGSVSTLKIQRTERGDSAVYLCASSRAASGRLLGTDTQYFGPGTRLTVL.

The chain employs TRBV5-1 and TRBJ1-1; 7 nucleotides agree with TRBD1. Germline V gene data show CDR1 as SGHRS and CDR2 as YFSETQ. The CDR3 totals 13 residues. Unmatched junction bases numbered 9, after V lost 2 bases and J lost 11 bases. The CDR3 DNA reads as TGCGCCAGCAGCTTTACCCCGGGACAGCAGGCTTTCTTT. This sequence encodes CASSFTPGQQAFF.

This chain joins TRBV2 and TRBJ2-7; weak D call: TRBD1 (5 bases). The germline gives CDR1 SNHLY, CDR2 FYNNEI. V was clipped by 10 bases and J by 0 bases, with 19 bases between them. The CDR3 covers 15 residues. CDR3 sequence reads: CATRTSLGASYEQYF. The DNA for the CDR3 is TGTGCCACCCGGACATCCCTAGGGGCCTCCTACGAGCAGTACTTC. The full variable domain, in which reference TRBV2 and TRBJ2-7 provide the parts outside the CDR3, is EPEVTQTPSHQVTQMGQEVILRCVPISNHLYFYWYRQILGQKVEFLVSFYNNEISEKSEIFDDQFSVERPDGSNFTLKIRSTKLEDSAMYFCATRTSLGASYEQYFGPGTRLTVT.

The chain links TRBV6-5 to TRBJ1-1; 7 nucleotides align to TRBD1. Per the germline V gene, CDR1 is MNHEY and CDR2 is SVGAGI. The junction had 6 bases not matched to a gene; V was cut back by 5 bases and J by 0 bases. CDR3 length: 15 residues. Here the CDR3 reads CASSDGQALNTEAFF. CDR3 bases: TGTGCCAGCAGTGACGGACAGGCCCTGAACACTGAAGCTTTCTTT.

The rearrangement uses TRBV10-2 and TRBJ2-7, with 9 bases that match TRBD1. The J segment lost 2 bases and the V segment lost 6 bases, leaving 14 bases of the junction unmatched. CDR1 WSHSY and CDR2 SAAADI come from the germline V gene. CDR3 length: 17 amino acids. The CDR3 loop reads CASRPQLLRQGAYEQYF. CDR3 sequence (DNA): TGCGCCAGCAGACCTCAACTCTTAAGACAGGGGGCCTACGAGCAGTACTTC.

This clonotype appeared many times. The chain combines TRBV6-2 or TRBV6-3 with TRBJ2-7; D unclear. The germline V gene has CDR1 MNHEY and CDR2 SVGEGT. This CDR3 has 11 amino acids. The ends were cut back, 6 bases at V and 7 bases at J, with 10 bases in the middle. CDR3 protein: CASSSPREQYF. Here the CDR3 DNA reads TGTGCCAGCAGCTCACCGAGGGAGCAGTACTTC.

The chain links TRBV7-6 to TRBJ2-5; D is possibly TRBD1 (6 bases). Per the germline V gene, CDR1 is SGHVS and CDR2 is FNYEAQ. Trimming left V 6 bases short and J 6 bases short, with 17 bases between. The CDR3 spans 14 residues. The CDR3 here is CASSPVRQVKTQYF. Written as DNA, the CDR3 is TGTGCCAGCAGTCCTGTTCGACAGGTGAAGACCCAGTACTTC.

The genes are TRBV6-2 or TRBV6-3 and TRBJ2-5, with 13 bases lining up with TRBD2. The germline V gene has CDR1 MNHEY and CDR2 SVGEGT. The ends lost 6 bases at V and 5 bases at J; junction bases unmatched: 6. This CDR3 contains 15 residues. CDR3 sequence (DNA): TGTGCCAGCAGGCCGGGACTAGCGGGGTGGGAGACCCAGTACTTC. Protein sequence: CASRPGLAGWETQYF.